What follows are 13 T cell receptor beta chains derived from one specimen sequenced in a study of patients and donors after allogeneic stem cell transplantation. TCRdb re-derived calls from the RT-PCR reads in MiXCR, one entry per CDR3 protein. The sample shows roughly 880,000 distinct CDR3 sequences, approximately 19% of them seen only once. The sample comprised blood, either unsorted or a sorted T cell fraction (not recorded which). The source is a human donor who was either an allogeneic HSCT recipient or a stem cell or donor lymphocyte infusion donor (not recorded which). It is not recorded whose cells these are; they may come from a transplant donor.

This chain connects TRBV18 to TRBJ1-4; 8 bases match TRBD1. CDR1 is KGHSH and CDR2 is LQKENI in the germline V gene. After removal of 3 bases from V and 3 bases from J, the junction contained 3 bases not matched to a gene. The length of the CDR3 is 15 residues. CDR3 bases: TGTGCCAGCTCACCCGTCAGGGGGCCTAATGAAAAACTGTTTTTT. Translating gives CASSPVRGPNEKLFF.

The V gene is TRBV7-2, the J gene TRBJ2-1; tentatively, D is TRBD2 (5 bases). The CDR3 consists of 13 residues. Germline lookup yields CDR1 SGHTA and CDR2 FQGNSA. Trimming shortened V by 5 bases and J by 9 bases, and 14 bases separated the two germline ends. The CDR3 DNA reads TGTGCCAGCAGCCTTGACGGCCGGGGTGAGCAGTTCTTC. It yields the protein CASSLDGRGEQFF. The full variable domain, in which reference TRBV7-2 and TRBJ2-1 provide the parts outside the CDR3, is GAGVSQSPSNKVTEKGKDVELRCDPISGHTALYWYRQSLGQGLEFLIYFQGNSAPDKSGLPSDRFSAERTGGSVSTLTIQRTQQEDSAVYLCASSLDGRGEQFFGPGTRLTVL.

This clonotype was recorded at least ten times. The chain combines TRBV7-9 with TRBJ2-5; D is undetermined. The CDR3 loop spans 13 amino acids. The V end lost 8 bases, the J end lost 3 bases, and 13 bases lay between the germline ends. The germline gives CDR1 SEHNR, CDR2 FQNEAQ (reference sequence). The CDR3 region has the DNA TGTGCCAGCTCTAAAGGGATCGAAGAGACCCAGTACTTC. Amino acids: CASSKGIEETQYF.

The rearrangement links TRBV5-1 to TRBJ2-2; the D gene could be TRBD1 or TRBD2 (5 bases each). This CDR3 comprises 15 residues. Trimming pared 0 bases from V and 3 bases from J, leaving 9 bases between. Germline CDR1 and CDR2: SGHRS and YFSETQ. CDR3 DNA: TGCGCCAGCAGCTTGGGGGGACCAGACACCGGGGAGCTGTTTTTT. Translated: CASSLGGPDTGELFF.

Of note for this clonotype: The junction shows a germline mismatch at one end, possibly a read error. The chain recombines TRBV19 with TRBJ2-7, with D unclear. The CDR3 extends over 13 amino acids. The V gene's germline CDR1 is LNHDA and CDR2 SQIVND (reference sequence). The DNA for the CDR3 is TGTGCCAGTAGTATAGATGGAATCGCAGGAGCCTTCTTC. The encoded protein is CASSIDGIAGAFF.

The rearrangement links TRBV30 to TRBJ2-7; TRBD1 matches 7 bases. The V gene end was trimmed by 0 bases and the J gene end by 7 bases; junction bases not matched to a gene: 9. Germline V gene data show CDR1 as GTSNPN and CDR2 as SVGIG (reference sequence). The CDR3 totals 14 residues. The CDR3 sequence: CAWSVLDRDREQYF. The DNA of the CDR3 is TGTGCCTGGAGTGTTTTAGACAGGGATCGGGAGCAGTACTTC. Full variable domain (outside the CDR3, taken from reference TRBV30 and TRBJ2-7): SQTIHQWPATLVQPVGSPLSLECTVEGTSNPNLYWYRQAAGRGLQLLFYSVGIGQISSEVPQNLSASRPQDRQFILSSKKLLLSDSGFYLCAWSVLDRDREQYFGPGTRLTVT.

The chain uses TRBV7-3 and TRBJ2-2; D ambiguous. V lost 0 bases to trimming and J lost 3 bases, with 8 bases between them. The germline V gene encodes CDR1 SGHTA and CDR2 FQGTGA. The CDR3 contains 15 residues. This CDR3 reads CASSLTGSYTGELFF. CDR3 in DNA: TGTGCCAGCAGCTTAACCGGGTCCTACACCGGGGAGCTGTTTTTT.

The chain carries TRBV6-5 and TRBJ1-5; D uncertain. The CDR3 is made up of 17 amino acids. The V end was cut by 4 bases, the J end by 0 bases, with 16 bases between. CDR1 MNHEY and CDR2 SVGAGI come from the germline V gene. This CDR3 reads CASSLTSQAGSNQPQHF. The CDR3 region has the DNA TGTGCCAGCAGTTTAACCTCCCAGGCGGGTAGCAATCAGCCCCAGCATTTT.

J is TRBJ2-3 and V is TRBV30; 8 nucleotides align to TRBD2. CDR1 and CDR2 from the germline V gene are GTSNPN and SVGIG (reference sequence). The CDR3 totals 14 residues. V lost 2 bases to trimming and J lost 2 bases; unmatched junction nucleotides: 3. CDR3 bases: TGTGCCTGGAGTATCGGGAGGGACACAGATACGCAGTATTTT. Amino acid sequence: CAWSIGRDTDTQYF.

This rearrangement joins TRBV12-3 or TRBV12-4 to TRBJ1-5, with a tentative D call TRBD1 (6 bases). Trimming left V 7 bases short and J 4 bases short, with 14 bases between. The CDR3 has 14 residues. The CDR3 reads CASTRGGNNQPQHF. The CDR3 nucleotides are TGTGCCAGCACCAGAGGGGGGAATAATCAGCCCCAGCATTTT.

This clonotype appeared a few times. This chain joins TRBV20-1 and TRBJ2-5, with D perhaps given as TRBD1 or TRBD2 (6 bases each). V shed 0 bases and J shed 5 bases, with 16 bases lying between them. The V gene's germline CDR1 is DFQATT and CDR2 SNEGSKA (reference sequence). This CDR3 is built from 15 residues. The CDR3 DNA is TGCAGTGCTAGAGATTTGGGGGGCACGATCGAGACCCAGTACTTC. Translated: CSARDLGGTIETQYF.

The chain is built from TRBV29-1 and TRBJ2-7; TRBD1 is a possible D gene (6 bases). Trimming removed 4 bases at V and 0 bases at J, with 13 bases between. The CDR3 is made up of 14 amino acids. Per germline, CDR1 SQVTM and CDR2 ANQGSEA. CDR3 in DNA: TGCAGCGTTGTGACACAGGGAAACTCCTACGAGCAGTACTTC. Protein: CSVVTQGNSYEQYF.

The chain recombines TRBV10-3 with TRBJ2-2; D uncertain. This CDR3 has 15 residues. The V and J ends lost 6 bases and 6 bases respectively, with 17 bases between them. Germline V gene sequence: CDR1 ENHRY, CDR2 SYGVKD. CDR3 amino acids: CAIRGTVTEAGELFF. DNA for the CDR3: TGTGCCATCAGGGGTACCGTAACCGAGGCCGGGGAGCTGTTTTTT.